This TCR beta chain was sequenced for a study of blood T cell repertoires in COVID-19. Across the whole study: Spain, Italy and the United States supplied samples that represented acute and convalescent COVID-19.

Original methodology: Reference gene primer amplification gave estimated nucleated cell counts. Some clones are missing from TCRdb's copy, which holds only in-frame ones; the method was immunoSEQ multiplex PCR. That table gives V, J and clone size, and the DNA gave D and trimming. The sample records fewer than 350,000 clones, 85% being singletons. The trim removed 0 bases at V and 4 bases at J, leaving 16 bases unmatched. This CDR3 region has 20 residues. Germline-derived CDR1 and CDR2 are SGHTA and FQGTGA. The participants were between about 18 and 90 years old and came from about two dozen US areas.

Specimen: PBMCs or T cells enriched from blood (not recorded which). The TCR was taken from a woman aged 30 to 39 who had been exposed to COVID-19. The chain has TRBV7-3 and TRBJ1-5, with 9 bases that match TRBD1. CDR3 DNA sequence: TGTGCCAGCAGCTTAACTTGTCTAGTGGGACAGGGAAGAACTAATCAGCCCCAGCATTTT. Amino acids: CASSLTCLVGQGRTNQPQHF. The whole variable domain, filled in from reference TRBV7-3 and TRBJ1-5, reads GAGVSQTPSNKVTEKGKYVELRCDPISGHTALYWYRQSLGQGPEFLIYFQGTGAADDSGLPNDRFFAVRPEGSVSTLKIQRTERGDSAVYLCASSLTCLVGQGRTNQPQHFGDGTRLSIL.